These 31 T cell receptor beta chains were sequenced from one sample in a study of T cell repertoires in cytomegalovirus infection. A single record per CDR3 protein comes from TCRdb applying MiXCR to the reads. The sample records nearly 700,000 distinct CDR3 sequences, roughly 36% being singletons. Which antigens these TCRs recognize remains unknown. Specimen: cultured PBMCs, collected from culture after CMV antigen stimulation. These receptor sequences come from a human donor in good health (CMV status not recorded). Some clones in this sample may be carry-over from other donors' samples.

This clonotype was observed a handful of times. The V gene is TRBV7-9, the J gene TRBJ2-2; TRBD2 matches 7 bases. This CDR3 is built from 14 residues. The V gene's germline CDR1 is SEHNR and CDR2 FQNEAQ (reference sequence). The V segment lost 6 bases and the J segment 4 bases; nucleotides outside the gene matches: 5. CDR3 bases: TGTGCCAGCAGGGCACCGGGAGGCACCGGGGAGCTGTTTTTT. It specifies CASRAPGGTGELFF. Drawing the rest from reference TRBV7-9 and TRBJ2-2, the complete variable domain is DTGVSQNPRHKITKRGQNVTFRCDPISEHNRLYWYRQTLGQGPEFLTYFQNEAQLEKSRLLSDRFSAERPKGSFSTLEIQRTEQGDSAMYLCASRAPGGTGELFFGEGSRLTVL.

The chain combines TRBV28 with TRBJ1-2, with D possibly TRBD1 on 5 matching bases. The CDR3 runs to 12 residues. The germline V and J ends were trimmed by 6 bases and 8 bases, with 13 bases remaining between them. CDR1 is MDHEN and CDR2 is SYDVKM in the germline V gene. Written as DNA, the CDR3 is TGTGCCAGCAGAACAGGAGTTCACGGCTACACCTTC. Translation gives CASRTGVHGYTF.

V is TRBV2 and J is TRBJ1-5, with D possibly matching TRBD1 (5 bases). In germline, CDR1 is SNHLY, CDR2 FYNNEI. The CDR3 covers 14 residues. V was shortened by 3 bases and J by 3 bases, with 9 bases between the two germline ends. CDR3 sequence (DNA): TGTGCCAGCAGTGATTTAGGGGTCAATCAGCCCCAGCATTTT. This codes for CASSDLGVNQPQHF.

This clonotype was observed a few times. The chain recombines TRBV19 with TRBJ2-3, with a possible D match to TRBD2 (6 bases). The CDR3 totals 15 residues. Trimming took 6 bases from V and 0 from J, leaving 13 bases between them. CDR1 is LNHDA, CDR2 SQIVND, per germline (reference sequence). This chain's CDR3 is CASRSLASSTDTQYF. As DNA, the CDR3 is TGTGCCAGTAGGTCCCTAGCGTCTAGCACAGATACGCAGTATTTT.

This clonotype appeared many times. The rearrangement joins TRBV12-3 or TRBV12-4 to TRBJ2-5; D possibly corresponds to TRBD2 (6 bases). This CDR3 has 14 amino acids. V lost 10 bases to trimming and J lost 5 bases, with 20 bases between them. The CDR3: CATSGMAGGETQYF. The CDR3 coding sequence is TGTGCCACCTCGGGGATGGCTGGGGGGGAGACCCAGTACTTC.

The genes are TRBV5-1 and TRBJ1-2, with a possible D match to TRBD1 (5 bases). V was clipped by 0 bases and J by 2 bases, with 8 bases between them. CDR3 length: 14 amino acids. Looked up from germline, CDR1 is SGHRS and CDR2 is YFSETQ. In DNA, the CDR3 is TGCGCCAGCAGCTTGGGACAGCCGAACTATGGCTACACCTTC. Its translation is CASSLGQPNYGYTF.

In its sample, this clonotype was seen many times. The chain employs TRBV7-2 and TRBJ2-3; D perhaps matches TRBD2 (5 bases). The V gene lost 4 bases and the J gene lost 1 base, with 6 bases spanning the gap. The CDR3 sequence is 13 residues long. Per the germline V gene, CDR1 is SGHTA and CDR2 is FQGNSA. CDR3 DNA sequence: TGTGCCAGCAGCTGGCGGGGCACAGATACGCAGTATTTT. Protein: CASSWRGTDTQYF.

The rearrangement links TRBV6-5 to TRBJ2-7; 9 bases align to TRBD2. The CDR3 spans 15 residues. The germline gives CDR1 MNHEY, CDR2 SVGAGI. V shed 2 bases and J 4 bases; nucleotides not matched to a gene: 6. This chain's CDR3 is CASSYGASGTYEQYF. CDR3 DNA: TGTGCCAGCAGTTACGGGGCTAGCGGGACGTACGAGCAGTACTTC.

Only a few counts were recorded for this clonotype. V gene TRBV29-1 combines with J gene TRBJ2-7; D unclear. The CDR3 has 13 residues. CDR1 SQVTM and CDR2 ANQGSEA come from the germline V gene. Trimming took 3 bases from V and 4 from J, leaving 13 bases between them. The CDR3 region has the DNA TGCAGCGTTGAGGCGGTTGGATCGTACGAGCAGTACTTC. As protein: CSVEAVGSYEQYF.

The chain employs TRBV7-6 and TRBJ1-2; D perhaps matches TRBD1 (5 bases). Germline loops: CDR1 SGHVS, CDR2 FNYEAQ. Trimming removed 1 base from V and 9 bases from J, with 15 bases in between. The CDR3 extends over 14 amino acids. The CDR3 DNA follows: TGTGCCAGCAGCTTAGGGGGACTCCCCAAAAGCTACACCTTC. It encodes CASSLGGLPKSYTF.

This clonotype was counted between two and nine times. J is TRBJ2-7 and V is TRBV9; D tentatively fits TRBD1 or TRBD2 (5 bases each). The CDR3 consists of 15 residues. Germline-derived CDR1 and CDR2 are SGDLS and YYNGEE. V was pared by 1 base and J by 6 bases, with 17 bases between. CDR3 loop: CASSVTGARPAEQYF. The CDR3, as DNA: TGTGCCAGCAGCGTAACCGGGGCCCGGCCGGCCGAGCAGTACTTC.

This clonotype was observed a few times. The gene calls are TRBV4-1 and TRBJ1-4; 9 bases agree with TRBD1. CDR1 MGHRA and CDR2 YSYEKL come from the germline V gene. The V and J ends lost 4 bases and 4 bases, in that order; junction bases with no gene match: 4. CDR3 length: 15 residues. The CDR3 DNA reads TGCGCCAGCAGCCCCGGGGACAGGGATAATGAAAAACTGTTTTTT. The encoded protein is CASSPGDRDNEKLFF.

This clonotype has a count of ten or more. The rearrangement joins TRBV7-4 to TRBJ2-3; D is undetermined. Germline V gene sequence: CDR1 SGHVT, CDR2 SQSDAQ. There are 14 residues in the CDR3. The V and J ends lost 1 base and 7 bases respectively, with 12 bases between them. CDR3 protein: CASSLGLWRHTQYF. The CDR3 nucleotides read TGTGCCAGCAGCTTAGGTCTGTGGCGACATACGCAGTATTTT.

This clonotype has just a few counts. This chain links TRBV11-2 with TRBJ2-2, with D uncertain. Germline V gene lookup returns CDR1 SGHAT and CDR2 FQNNGV. The V gene lost 10 bases and the J gene lost 2 bases, with 17 bases spanning the gap. This CDR3 is 15 amino acids long. The CDR3 coding sequence is TGTGCCACCGAAGCCTTAGACGGAAACACCGGGGAGCTGTTTTTT. Its protein is CATEALDGNTGELFF.

This clonotype was counted only a few times. V gene TRBV2 combines with J gene TRBJ2-1; 12 bases fit TRBD2. Germline CDR1 SNHLY, CDR2 FYNNEI. This CDR3 is 15 amino acids long. V was pared by 4 bases and J by 9 bases, with 7 bases of the junction left unmatched. CDR3 sequence (DNA): TGTGCCAGCAGTGCCCTAGCGGGAGGGCCCAGTGAGCAGTTCTTC. Translating it yields CASSALAGGPSEQFF.

This clonotype came up a few times. The chain recombines TRBV7-7 with TRBJ2-1; a possible D gene is TRBD1 (5 bases). The CDR3 length is 15 residues. Germline V gene data show CDR1 as SSHAT and CDR2 as FNYEAQ (reference sequence). The V end was cut by 0 bases, the J end by 5 bases, with 11 bases between. The CDR3 loop reads CASSLAWGQHNEQFF. Written as DNA, the CDR3 is TGTGCCAGCAGCTTAGCCTGGGGCCAACACAATGAGCAGTTCTTC.

This clonotype came up a few times. The chain is built from TRBV7-2 and TRBJ2-3; TRBD1 or TRBD2 may be the D gene (5 bases each). V dropped 9 bases and J dropped 2 bases, with 12 bases sitting between them. The CDR3 has 13 amino acids. Germline-derived CDR1 and CDR2 are SGHTA and FQGNSA. CDR3 sequence: CASGTYPTDTQYF. Written as DNA, the CDR3 is TGTGCCAGTGGGACCTACCCCACAGATACGCAGTATTTT.

This clonotype was found a few times. The chain recombines TRBV11-2 with TRBJ2-1; TRBD2 aligns across 11 bases. The CDR3 has 15 residues. CDR1 is SGHAT, CDR2 FQNNGV, per germline. V dropped 7 bases and J dropped 8; count of bases not matched to a gene: 10. CDR3: CASTEIAGGLDEQFF. CDR3 nucleotides: TGTGCCAGCACGGAAATAGCGGGAGGGTTGGATGAGCAGTTCTTC.

The chain joins TRBV6-4 to TRBJ2-1, with D possibly being TRBD1 (6 bases). CDR1 is MRHNA, CDR2 SNTAGT, per germline. V was shortened by 6 bases and J by 0 bases, with 21 bases between the two germline ends. The CDR3 extends over 18 amino acids. The chain's CDR3 is CASSPLGAGGSSYNEQFF. The CDR3 DNA sequence: TGTGCCAGCAGCCCCTTGGGGGCCGGTGGAAGCTCCTACAATGAGCAGTTCTTC.

This clonotype was counted only a few times. This rearrangement joins TRBV28 to TRBJ2-1; 9 nucleotides match TRBD1. This CDR3 has 15 residues. Trimming removed 4 bases from V and 8 bases from J; junction bases left unmatched: 9. Germline V gene data show CDR1 as MDHEN and CDR2 as SYDVKM. Here the CDR3 reads CASSSPGTGSDEQFF. DNA of the CDR3: TGTGCCAGCAGTTCCCCCGGGACAGGGTCAGATGAGCAGTTCTTC.

J is TRBJ2-1 and V is TRBV7-2; TRBD1 is a possible D gene (6 bases). With 3 bases removed from V and 9 bases from J, the gap between germline ends came to 12 bases. The CDR3 has 13 amino acids. Germline lookup yields CDR1 SGHTA and CDR2 FQGNSA. The CDR3 spells CASSFAGVGEQFF. The CDR3 DNA reads TGTGCCAGCAGCTTTGCAGGGGTTGGTGAGCAGTTCTTC.

This clonotype was picked up a small number of times. The V gene is TRBV6-2 or TRBV6-3, the J gene TRBJ1-1; 12 nucleotides line up with TRBD1. CDR3 length: 17 amino acids. The J segment lost 7 bases and the V segment lost 2 bases, leaving 11 bases of the junction unmatched. Germline values: CDR1 MNHEY, CDR2 SVGEGT. This CDR3 is CASSYAISGTGGGEAFF. The CDR3 coding sequence is TGTGCCAGCAGTTACGCCATCTCCGGGACAGGGGGCGGTGAAGCTTTCTTT.

This chain joins TRBV5-4 and TRBJ2-1; D gene unclear. Germline V lookup: CDR1 SGHNT, CDR2 YYREEE (reference sequence). The CDR3 sequence is 14 residues long. V lost 4 bases, J lost 6 bases, and 14 bases lay in between. The CDR3 region has the DNA TGTGCCAGCAGCCCCCCGGCTTTGACCAATGAGCAGTTCTTC. Amino acids: CASSPPALTNEQFF. The entire variable domain, with the rest obtained from reference TRBV5-4 and TRBJ2-1, is as follows: ETGVTQSPTHLIKTRGQQVTLRCSSQSGHNTVSWYQQALGQGPQFIFQYYREEENGRGNFPPRFSGLQFPNYSSELNVNALELDDSALYLCASSPPALTNEQFFGPGTRLTVL.

This rearrangement joins TRBV6-6 to TRBJ1-6; D remains unclear. This CDR3 region has 15 residues. V was cut by 2 bases and J by 6 bases, with 11 bases left in between. CDR1 is MNHNY, CDR2 SVGAGI, per germline (reference sequence). CDR3 sequence: CASSYDAVLNSPLHF. CDR3 DNA: TGTGCCAGCAGTTACGACGCCGTCCTTAATTCACCCCTCCACTTT.

V usage is TRBV25-1 and J usage is TRBJ1-2; 10 bases are a match to TRBD1. V shed 0 bases, J shed 4 bases, and the junction held 2 bases outside the gene matches. The CDR3 consists of 15 residues. Germline CDR1 and CDR2: MGHDK and SYGVNS. CDR3 coding DNA: TGTGCCAGCAGTGAATACGACAGGGGGCTCTATGGCTACACCTTC. Amino acids: CASSEYDRGLYGYTF.

This clonotype was counted a few times. CDR3 sequence reads: CASRLTSGTDTQYF. CDR3 in DNA: TGTGCCAGCAGACTCACTAGCGGCACAGATACGCAGTATTTT. V and J are TRBV6-6 and TRBJ2-3, with 7 bases lining up with TRBD2. J lost 1 base, V lost 6 bases, and 4 bases had no gene match. Per the germline V gene, CDR1 is MNHNY and CDR2 is SVGAGI (reference sequence). This CDR3 is 14 amino acids long.

Regarding this clonotype: The junction shows a germline mismatch at one end, possibly a read error. V is TRBV7-2 and J is TRBJ2-1; D is unclear. Germline values: CDR1 SGHTA, CDR2 FQGNSA. This CDR3 has 11 residues. The CDR3 loop is CASSSQPPVIF. DNA for the CDR3: TGTGCCAGCAGCTCCCAGCCCCCCGTCATCTTC. Full variable domain (outside the CDR3, taken from reference TRBV7-2 and TRBJ2-1): GAGVSQSPSNKVTEKGKDVELRCDPISGHTALYWYRQSLGQGLEFLIYFQGNSAPDKSGLPSDRFSAERTGGSVSTLTIQRTQQEDSAVYLCASSSQPPVIFGPGTRLTVL.

CDR3 bases: TGTGCCAGCAGCCAAGATCATGGGACTAGCTACGACAATGAGCAGTTCTTC. As protein: CASSQDHGTSYDNEQFF. The V and J genes are TRBV4-2 and TRBJ2-1, with TRBD2 identical over 9 bases. Germline CDR1 reads LGHNA; CDR2 reads YNFKEQ. The junction had 8 bases not matched to a gene; V was cut back by 0 bases and J by 5 bases. The CDR3 spans 17 residues.

In nucleotides, the CDR3 is TGTGCCAGCTCTCAGTCGGACTATGGCTACACCTTC. Its translation is CASSQSDYGYTF. The chain joins TRBV25-1 to TRBJ1-2; D not certain. The CDR3 is made up of 12 amino acids. The germline gives CDR1 MGHDK, CDR2 SYGVNS. The V and J ends lost 8 bases and 3 bases respectively, with 10 bases between them.

This clonotype has ten or more counts. The V call is TRBV12-3 or TRBV12-4, the J call TRBJ1-5; D not resolved. CDR3 length: 15 amino acids. V was trimmed by 6 bases and J by 4 bases, leaving 16 bases between them. CDR3 sequence: CASRPGLTLNQPQHF. The CDR3 nucleotides read TGTGCCAGCAGACCCGGGCTCACTTTAAATCAGCCCCAGCATTTT.

This clonotype appeared a few times. This chain connects TRBV20-1 to TRBJ1-1, with D unresolved. The CDR3 is 14 amino acids. The germline V gene encodes CDR1 DFQATT and CDR2 SNEGSKA (reference sequence). V lost 3 bases, J lost 1 base, and 12 bases lay in between. This CDR3 is CSASEGTTNTEAFF. CDR3 sequence (DNA): TGCAGTGCTAGTGAGGGCACCACGAACACTGAAGCTTTCTTT.